Shown below are 2 T cell receptor beta chains from a single sample sequenced in a study of blood T cell repertoires in COVID-19. Data came from immunoSEQ multiplex PCR; TCRdb stores just in-frame clones and leaves some out. Of 110,000 to 150,000 clones in the sample, 65% to 80% are singletons; the top ten hold less than 5.5%. Sequencing was performed on peripheral blood. The receptors here all came from a man between 60 and 75 years old with acute or convalescent COVID-19.

This chain connects TRBV9 to TRBJ2-7, with a weak D call TRBD1 (5 bases). The V and J ends lost 3 bases and 6 bases respectively, with 13 bases between them. The CDR3 has 13 residues. Per germline, CDR1 SGDLS and CDR2 YYNGEE. DNA of the CDR3: TGTGCCAGCAGCGCCCGTTTCAGGGCCGAGCAGTACTTC. Translated, it gives CASSARFRAEQYF.

V usage is TRBV12-3 or TRBV12-4 and J usage is TRBJ1-2; 8 bases line up with TRBD1. CDR3 length: 13 amino acids. The ends lost 3 bases at V and 7 bases at J; junction bases unmatched: 4. CDR3 amino acids: CASSLDRERGYTF. For the CDR3, the DNA is TGTGCCAGCAGTTTGGACAGGGAGCGTGGCTACACCTTC.